Each of the 30 T cell receptor beta chains below was sequenced from the same sample in a study of response to subunit inactivated influenza vaccine. TCRdb re-called the RT-PCR reads with MiXCR, one entry per CDR3 protein. The sample carries hundreds of thousands of distinct CDR3 sequences, approximately 14% recorded once. The specimen comprised PBMCs from blood, sampled about 11 days after vaccination. The receptor source for this set is a man aged 50-59 years who received an inactivated influenza vaccine.

This chain connects TRBV12-3 or TRBV12-4 to TRBJ1-4; 7 bases agree with TRBD1. V lost 8 bases, J lost 0 bases, and 12 bases stayed unmatched. The CDR3 runs to 17 residues. CDR3 loop: CASASWTGHATNEKLFF. The DNA for the CDR3 is TGTGCCAGCGCCTCCTGGACAGGCCACGCAACTAATGAAAAACTGTTTTTT.

This clonotype was seen more than once but under ten times. The V and J genes are TRBV7-2 and TRBJ1-1; maybe TRBD1 (5 bases). Trimming shortened V by 6 bases and J by 4 bases, and 15 bases separated the two germline ends. Germline V gives CDR1 SGHTA, CDR2 FQGNSA. The CDR3 totals 14 residues. The CDR3 DNA sequence: TGTGCCAGCAGTACCCCATGGGGGGTCACTGAAGCTTTCTTT. This codes for CASSTPWGVTEAFF.

CDR3 sequence reads: CASRWDRGRPGELFF. CDR3 DNA: TGTGCCAGCAGATGGGACAGGGGGCGCCCCGGGGAGCTGTTTTTT. The chain combines TRBV12-3 or TRBV12-4 with TRBJ2-2; 12 nucleotides match TRBD1. This CDR3 contains 15 residues. With 6 bases clipped from V and 6 bases from J, the junction kept 5 bases outside the gene matches.

Regarding this clonotype: One end of the junction is discordant with germline, which a read error may explain. The rearrangement uses TRBV28 and TRBJ1-2, with a weak D call TRBD1 (6 bases). The CDR3 extends over 13 amino acids. Germline CDR1 MDHEN, CDR2 SYDVKM. The CDR3: CASSQPRLGGYTF. For the CDR3, the DNA is TGTGCCAGCAGTCAGCCCCGCCTGGGGGGCTACACATTC.

The chain recombines TRBV6-1 with TRBJ2-2; 7 bases are shared with TRBD2. The CDR3 runs 15 residues. Germline lookup yields CDR1 MNHNS and CDR2 SASEGT. After removal of 7 bases from V and 7 bases from J, the junction contained 12 bases not matched to a gene. The CDR3 coding sequence is TGTGCCAGCAACATCTGGGGGGGGACTTACGGGGAGCTGTTTTTT. Translated: CASNIWGGTYGELFF.

J is TRBJ2-7 and V is TRBV20-1; possible D gene TRBD1, 6 bases. The germline CDR1 and CDR2 sequences are DFQATT and SNEGSKA (reference sequence). The V end lost 5 bases, the J end lost 0 bases, and 14 bases lay between the germline ends. The CDR3 covers 14 residues. CDR3 DNA: TGCAGTGCTGGCCCCGGGGACATCTCCTACGAGCAGTACTTC. Its protein is CSAGPGDISYEQYF.

The genes are TRBV28 and TRBJ2-4; 7 bases are shared with TRBD1. V dropped 2 bases and J dropped 0; count of bases not matched to a gene: 13. CDR1 and CDR2 (germline): MDHEN, SYDVKM. The CDR3 loop spans 19 amino acids. DNA of the CDR3: TGTGCCAGCAGTTTACTCTCCAACAACAGGGGAATAGCCAAAAACATTCAGTACTTC. Protein sequence: CASSLLSNNRGIAKNIQYF.

V gene TRBV11-2 combines with J gene TRBJ1-4; 9 bases are shared with TRBD1. V shed 3 bases, J shed 11 bases, and the junction held 7 bases outside the gene matches. This CDR3 comprises 14 residues. Germline CDR1 is SGHAT and CDR2 is FQNNGV. The CDR3 DNA reads as TGTGCCAGCAGCTTGGGACAGGGCGGAAGTAAACTGTTTTTT. Protein sequence: CASSLGQGGSKLFF.

The rearrangement links TRBV14 to TRBJ2-6; 10 bases map to TRBD2. The V and J ends lost 5 bases and 0 bases, in that order; junction bases with no gene match: 13. Germline assignment: CDR1 SGHDN and CDR2 FVKESK. The CDR3 totals 20 residues. The CDR3 sequence is CASSNRGAGLARSGANVLTF. The CDR3 DNA is TGTGCCAGCAGCAACAGGGGAGCGGGACTAGCGCGCTCTGGGGCCAACGTCCTGACTTTC.

This rearrangement joins TRBV21-1 to TRBJ2-5; TRBD2 is the table's D call and was not checked against the DNA. TRBV21-1 is given as a pseudogene. The CDR3 sequence is 17 residues long. CDR3 region: CASSNSLEAGVRETQYF. The CDR3 DNA sequence: TGTGCCAGCAGCAACTCGCTCGAAGCGGGAGTAAGGGAGACCCAGTACTTC.

The chain carries TRBV7-9 and TRBJ2-6; 7 positions agree with TRBD2. This CDR3 has 16 residues. Germline V lookup: CDR1 SEHNR, CDR2 FQNEAQ (reference sequence). V was clipped by 3 bases and J by 3 bases; unmatched bases: 5. CDR3 sequence reads: CASSFGLVDGANVLTF. CDR3 DNA sequence: TGTGCCAGCAGCTTTGGACTAGTGGATGGGGCCAACGTCCTGACTTTC. The full variable domain, rest sourced from reference TRBV7-9 and TRBJ2-6, is DTGVSQNPRHKITKRGQNVTFRCDPISEHNRLYWYRQTLGQGPEFLTYFQNEAQLEKSRLLSDRFSAERPKGSFSTLEIQRTEQGDSAMYLCASSFGLVDGANVLTFGAGSRLTVL.

This clonotype occurred a few times. The V call is TRBV28, the J call TRBJ2-5; D is possibly TRBD1 (6 bases). The V and J ends lost 4 bases and 0 bases respectively, with 18 bases between them. The CDR3 contains 17 residues. Germline V CDR1 and CDR2: MDHEN, SYDVKM. The CDR3 is CASSSTGEGTHQETQYF. The CDR3 coding sequence is TGTGCCAGCAGTTCTACAGGTGAAGGGACACACCAAGAGACCCAGTACTTC. The entire variable domain, with the rest obtained from reference TRBV28 and TRBJ2-5, is as follows: DVKVTQSSRYLVKRTGEKVFLECVQDMDHENMFWYRQDPGLGLRLIYFSYDVKMKEKGDIPEGYSVSREKKERFSLILESASTNQTSMYLCASSSTGEGTHQETQYFGPGTRLLVL.

The rearrangement uses TRBV6-2 or TRBV6-3 and TRBJ2-5; D unclear. The V and J ends lost 7 bases and 4 bases respectively, with 7 bases between them. CDR1 is MNHEY and CDR2 is SVGEGT in the germline V gene. The CDR3 runs 11 residues. CDR3 in DNA: TGTGCCAGCAAGGAGCTAGAGACCCAGTACTTC. This codes for CASKELETQYF.

This clonotype came up many times. The chain is built from TRBV10-3 and TRBJ2-7; D is possibly TRBD1 (5 bases). The CDR3 covers 13 residues. Germline lookup yields CDR1 ENHRY and CDR2 SYGVKD. V shed 0 bases and J shed 4 bases, with 7 bases lying between them. The CDR3 bases are TGTGCCATCAGTGAGTCGCCAGGGTACGAGCAGTACTTC. It codes for CAISESPGYEQYF.

The V gene is TRBV7-8, the J gene TRBJ2-3; D not certain. Germline V gene sequence: CDR1 SGHVS, CDR2 FQNEAQ. Trimming took 6 bases from V and 0 from J, leaving 13 bases between them. The CDR3 has 15 residues. The CDR3 region has the DNA TGTGCCAGCAGGGGGTTGGCGGCTAGCACAGATACGCAGTATTTT. It translates to CASRGLAASTDTQYF.

The chain joins TRBV20-1 to TRBJ2-1, with TRBD2 matching over 9 bases. CDR3 length: 14 residues. Germline lookup yields CDR1 DFQATT and CDR2 SNEGSKA (reference sequence). With 3 bases clipped from V and 5 bases from J, the junction kept 5 bases outside the gene matches. The CDR3 coding sequence is TGCAGTGCTAGTGGCTCTAGCGGGAACAATGAGCAGTTCTTC. The encoded protein is CSASGSSGNNEQFF.

This clonotype was counted a few times. V usage is TRBV12-3 or TRBV12-4 and J usage is TRBJ2-1; D assignment may be TRBD1 or TRBD2 (5 bases each). V was pared by 5 bases and J by 4 bases, with 15 bases between. CDR3 length: 15 residues. CDR3 residues: CASSDRDRGYNEQFF. Here the CDR3 DNA reads TGTGCCAGCAGTGACCGGGACCGCGGTTACAATGAGCAGTTCTTC.

The rearrangement uses TRBV4-2 and TRBJ2-7; D perhaps matches TRBD1 (6 bases). This CDR3 is built from 16 residues. V was pared by 4 bases and J by 3 bases, with 19 bases between. The germline gives CDR1 LGHNA, CDR2 YNFKEQ. The CDR3 DNA sequence: TGTGCCAGCAGCCCTGGAAGGGCCACAGGGAACTACGAGCAGTACTTC. Translation gives CASSPGRATGNYEQYF.

The chain carries TRBV11-2 and TRBJ2-5, with D perhaps matching TRBD2 (5 bases). This CDR3 has 14 amino acids. The V gene lost 0 bases and the J gene lost 5 bases, with 10 bases spanning the gap. Germline V lookup: CDR1 SGHAT, CDR2 FQNNGV. The CDR3 here is CASSLEAGIETQYF. Written as DNA, the CDR3 is TGTGCCAGCAGCTTAGAGGCCGGGATTGAGACCCAGTACTTC.

This clonotype was counted between two and nine times. The V gene is TRBV15, the J gene TRBJ2-7; no firm D call. V dropped 4 bases and J dropped 6 bases, with 10 bases sitting between them. Per germline, CDR1 LNHNV and CDR2 YYDKDF (reference sequence). There are 12 residues in the CDR3. The CDR3 loop is CATSTTLFEQYF. In DNA form, the CDR3 reads TGTGCCACCAGCACGACCCTATTCGAGCAGTACTTC.

The J gene is TRBJ2-7, the V gene TRBV7-2; TRBD2 aligns across 12 bases. Unmatched junction bases numbered 8, after V lost 5 bases and J lost 3 bases. The CDR3 extends over 16 amino acids. Germline values: CDR1 SGHTA, CDR2 FQGNSA. The DNA for the CDR3 is TGTGCCAGCAGCCGATCGACTAGCGGGGGAAGCTACGAGCAGTACTTC. Translation gives CASSRSTSGGSYEQYF.

This clonotype was seen a few times. The J gene is TRBJ2-3, the V gene TRBV5-6; a possible D gene is TRBD2 (6 bases). The CDR3 contains 15 residues. Germline lookup yields CDR1 SGHDT and CDR2 YYEEEE. V gave up 2 bases and J gave up 0 bases, with 10 bases separating them. CDR3 sequence reads: CASSLPGLSTDTQYF. In DNA, the CDR3 is TGTGCCAGCAGCTTACCGGGACTGAGCACAGATACGCAGTATTTT.

J is TRBJ2-4 and V is TRBV13; D might be TRBD1 (6 bases). The CDR3 has 16 residues. Germline V gives CDR1 PRHDT, CDR2 FYEKMQ (reference sequence). The germline V and J ends were trimmed by 5 bases and 0 bases, with 14 bases remaining between them. The CDR3 spells CASSQNRDLAKNIQYF. The CDR3 region has the DNA TGTGCCAGCAGCCAAAACAGGGATCTAGCCAAAAACATTCAGTACTTC.

At least ten counts were recorded for this clonotype. The V gene is TRBV12-3 or TRBV12-4, the J gene TRBJ2-7; D is tentatively TRBD1 or TRBD2 (6 bases each). V was clipped by 6 bases and J by 5 bases, with 14 bases between them. The CDR3 runs 13 residues. The CDR3 sequence is CASRPLGGNEQYF. The CDR3 DNA sequence: TGTGCCAGCAGGCCCTTAGGGGGGAACGAGCAGTACTTC.

This clonotype was seen more than once but under ten times. The CDR3 bases are TGTGCCAGCCGTGGACTAGCGGGAGTAAAAGAGCAGTACTTC. It specifies CASRGLAGVKEQYF. The chain joins TRBV28 to TRBJ2-7, with 13 positions matching TRBD2. V was clipped by 8 bases and J by 7 bases; unmatched bases: 8. Germline loops: CDR1 MDHEN, CDR2 SYDVKM. This CDR3 is 14 amino acids long. Drawing the rest from reference TRBV28 and TRBJ2-7, the complete variable domain is DVKVTQSSRYLVKRTGEKVFLECVQDMDHENMFWYRQDPGLGLRLIYFSYDVKMKEKGDIPEGYSVSREKKERFSLILESASTNQTSMYLCASRGLAGVKEQYFGPGTRLTVT.

This clonotype is classed as medium-sized (0.01 to 0.1%). This sequence joins TRBV29-1 and TRBJ2-3; 14 bases match TRBD2. Germline loops: CDR1 SQVTM, CDR2 ANQGSEA. The CDR3 runs to 15 residues. The ends lost 3 bases at V and 5 bases at J; junction bases unmatched: 4. The CDR3 sequence: CSVEGLAGAIDTQYF. The CDR3 nucleotides read TGCAGCGTTGAGGGACTAGCGGGAGCAATAGATACGCAGTATTTT.

This clonotype turned up a few times. This chain links TRBV14 with TRBJ1-1; D unresolved. Germline V lookup: CDR1 SGHDN, CDR2 FVKESK. V was shortened by 1 base and J by 4 bases, with 10 bases between the two germline ends. This CDR3 is built from 14 residues. The CDR3 loop reads CASSQVLAGTEAFF. CDR3 nucleotide sequence: TGTGCCAGCAGCCAAGTCCTGGCAGGCACTGAAGCTTTCTTT. Filled out from reference TRBV14 and TRBJ1-1, the complete variable domain reads EAGVTQFPSHSVIEKGQTVTLRCDPISGHDNLYWYRRVMGKEIKFLLHFVKESKQDESGMPNNRFLAERTGGTYSTLKVQPAELEDSGVYFCASSQVLAGTEAFFGQGTRLTVV.

Points on this clonotype: One end of the junction is discordant with germline, which a read error may explain. This chain joins TRBV12-3 or TRBV12-4 and TRBJ2-7, with 10 bases lining up with TRBD2. CDR3 size: 14 residues. The CDR3 loop reads CASSLSGGINEHYF. The DNA of the CDR3 is TGTGCCAGCAGTCTTAGCGGGGGGATCAACGAGCATTACTTC.

The gene calls are TRBV5-1 and TRBJ2-2; 9 nucleotides match TRBD2. Trimming took 0 bases from V and 3 from J; bases not matched to a gene: 3. CDR3 size: 16 residues. CDR1 is SGHRS and CDR2 is YFSETQ in the germline V gene. CDR3 amino acids: CASSLVAGAYTGELFF. The CDR3 DNA is TGCGCCAGCAGCTTGGTAGCGGGGGCTTACACCGGGGAGCTGTTTTTT.

This chain connects TRBV24-1 to TRBJ2-3; 7 nucleotides agree with TRBD1. CDR1 is KGHDR and CDR2 is SFDVKD in the germline V gene. The J segment lost 0 bases and the V segment lost 3 bases, leaving 5 bases of the junction unmatched. The CDR3 totals 16 residues. The CDR3 nucleotides read TGTGCCACCAGTGATGGACAGGAGACAAGCACAGATACGCAGTATTTT. Translation: CATSDGQETSTDTQYF.